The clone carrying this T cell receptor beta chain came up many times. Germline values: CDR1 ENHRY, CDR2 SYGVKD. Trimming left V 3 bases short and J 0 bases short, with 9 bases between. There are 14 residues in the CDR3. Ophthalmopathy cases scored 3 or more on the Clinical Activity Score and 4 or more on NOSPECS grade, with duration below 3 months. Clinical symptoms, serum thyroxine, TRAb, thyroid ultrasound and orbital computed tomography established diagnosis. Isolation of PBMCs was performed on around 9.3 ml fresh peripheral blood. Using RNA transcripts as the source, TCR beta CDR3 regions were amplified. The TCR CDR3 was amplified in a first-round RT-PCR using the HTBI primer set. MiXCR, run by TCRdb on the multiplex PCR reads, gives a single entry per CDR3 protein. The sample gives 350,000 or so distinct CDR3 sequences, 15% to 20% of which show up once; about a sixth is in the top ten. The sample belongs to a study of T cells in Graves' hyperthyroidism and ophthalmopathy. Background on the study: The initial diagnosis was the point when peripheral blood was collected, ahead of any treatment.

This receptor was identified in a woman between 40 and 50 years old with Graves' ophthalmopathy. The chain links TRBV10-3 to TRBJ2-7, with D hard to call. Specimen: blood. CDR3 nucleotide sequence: TGTGCCATCAGTGACCCAGGCGTCTCCTACGAGCAGTACTTC. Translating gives CAISDPGVSYEQYF.